The 27 T cell receptor beta chains given below trace back to one sample, sequenced in a study of T cells after yellow fever vaccination. TCRdb independently ran MiXCR on the 5' RACE reads; one entry per CDR3 protein. In the table there are about 320,000 distinct CDR3 sequences, around 4.4% of which are singletons. This material consisted of PBMCs, taken 15 days after the yellow fever booster vaccination. The receptors come from a man aged 18 to 35 who received the YFV17D yellow fever vaccine.

This clonotype was counted only a few times. The chain combines TRBV6-5 with TRBJ2-3; 8 bases line up with TRBD2. V shed 5 bases, J shed 3 bases, and the junction held 7 bases outside the gene matches. Germline V gives CDR1 MNHEY, CDR2 SVGAGI. This CDR3 has 15 residues. The CDR3 DNA is TGTGCCAGCAGTAACGGGGGGGCCGTGACAGATACGCAGTATTTT. Its protein product is CASSNGGAVTDTQYF.

This clonotype has a count of ten or more. The J gene is TRBJ1-1, the V gene TRBV9, with 10 positions matching TRBD1. This CDR3 spans 16 amino acids. CDR1 SGDLS and CDR2 YYNGEE come from the germline V gene. J was trimmed by 3 bases and V by 0 bases; bases with no gene match: 5. The CDR3 loop is CASSVEDRGWDTEAFF. The CDR3 DNA follows: TGTGCCAGCAGCGTAGAGGACAGGGGGTGGGACACTGAAGCTTTCTTT.

The chain is built from TRBV7-6 and TRBJ2-5, with D possibly matching TRBD2 (7 bases). V lost 3 bases and J lost 7, with 12 bases in between. CDR3 length: 13 amino acids. CDR1 and CDR2 (germline): SGHVS, FNYEAQ. The CDR3 protein is CASSLEGGGTQYF. CDR3 in DNA: TGTGCCAGCAGCTTGGAGGGGGGGGGGACCCAGTACTTC.

This clonotype was counted only a few times. This chain links TRBV4-3 with TRBJ2-7; D is uncertain. The CDR3 consists of 13 residues. Germline loops: CDR1 LGHNA, CDR2 YSLEER. V was shortened by 5 bases and J by 6 bases, with 14 bases between the two germline ends. Here the CDR3 DNA reads TGCGCCAGCAGCTCTACAGTGGATGGCGAGCAGTACTTC. It is translated as CASSSTVDGEQYF.

The V call is TRBV2, the J call TRBJ1-5, with D unclear. Germline-derived CDR1 and CDR2 are SNHLY and FYNNEI. The CDR3 runs to 12 residues. V dropped 4 bases and J dropped 7 bases, with 8 bases sitting between them. The CDR3 spells CASSVKVQPQHF. In nucleotides, the CDR3 is TGTGCCAGCAGTGTAAAAGTCCAGCCCCAGCATTTT.

The sample holds a few counts of this clonotype. V and J are TRBV28 and TRBJ1-2, with D unclear. V lost 5 bases to trimming and J lost 3 bases, with 13 bases between them. This CDR3 region has 14 residues. Germline V gene lookup returns CDR1 MDHEN and CDR2 SYDVKM. The CDR3 nucleotides are TGTGCCAGCAGTATCGGACTTCGGGACTATGGCTACACCTTC. This translates into CASSIGLRDYGYTF.

This clonotype was seen only a few times. V gene TRBV20-1 combines with J gene TRBJ1-5; possible D gene TRBD1, 5 bases. V was shortened by 4 bases and J by 3 bases, with 16 bases between the two germline ends. Germline loops: CDR1 DFQATT, CDR2 SNEGSKA (reference sequence). The CDR3 covers 15 residues. The CDR3 protein is CSATTHQGLNQPQHF. The CDR3 bases are TGCAGTGCTACTACGCACCAGGGTCTCAATCAGCCCCAGCATTTT.

The chain couples TRBV12-3 or TRBV12-4 to TRBJ1-1; 9 bases match TRBD1. This CDR3 has 13 amino acids. V gave up 6 bases and J gave up 6 bases; unmatched junction bases: 5. The CDR3 coding sequence is TGTGCCAGCAGGGCGGGACAGGGCTCTGAAGCTTTCTTT. It codes for CASRAGQGSEAFF.

The J gene is TRBJ2-6, the V gene TRBV4-3; no clear D. Trimming left V 3 bases short and J 0 bases short, with 9 bases between. Germline CDR1 reads LGHNA; CDR2 reads YSLEER. The CDR3 totals 16 residues. The CDR3 region is CASSQGLSSGANVLTF. In nucleotides, the CDR3 is TGCGCCAGCAGCCAGGGGTTGAGCTCTGGGGCCAACGTCCTGACTTTC.

Ten or more counts support this clonotype. This rearrangement joins TRBV6-6 to TRBJ2-1, with no clear D. The CDR3 is 14 amino acids. From germline, CDR1 is MNHNY and CDR2 SVGAGI (reference sequence). V was clipped by 6 bases and J by 7 bases, with 16 bases between them. The CDR3 loop reads CASSALQLLNEQFF. The CDR3 bases are TGTGCCAGCAGCGCACTACAGCTACTTAATGAGCAGTTCTTC.

This clonotype was seen a handful of times. The chain couples TRBV6-2 or TRBV6-3 to TRBJ2-7; 7 positions agree with TRBD1. Germline trimming cut 6 bases from V and 2 bases from J; bases unmatched to any gene: 7. The length of the CDR3 is 14 residues. Germline CDR1 reads MNHEY; CDR2 reads SVGEGT. In nucleotides, the CDR3 is TGTGCCAGCAGGCCCCAGGGGGAAACCTACGAGCAGTACTTC. Its translation: CASRPQGETYEQYF.

This clonotype was counted between two and nine times. V and J are TRBV12-3 or TRBV12-4 and TRBJ2-3; D is perhaps TRBD1 or TRBD2 (5 bases each). V dropped 4 bases and J dropped 6 bases, with 17 bases sitting between them. This CDR3 has 15 residues. Written as DNA, the CDR3 is TGTGCCAGCAGTTCACCCGGGACCCAATCGGATACGCAGTATTTT. This gives the protein CASSSPGTQSDTQYF.

There are a few counts of this clonotype. The rearrangement links TRBV4-3 to TRBJ1-5; D ambiguous. Per the germline V gene, CDR1 is LGHNA and CDR2 is YSLEER. This CDR3 is 14 amino acids long. V lost 1 base, J lost 5 bases, and 9 bases lay in between. The CDR3 sequence is CASSQGPEDQPQHF. The CDR3 nucleotides read TGCGCCAGCAGCCAAGGGCCGGAGGATCAGCCCCAGCATTTT.

This clonotype was observed a handful of times. The chain employs TRBV20-1 and TRBJ2-5; 12 nucleotides line up with TRBD2. The V gene's germline CDR1 is DFQATT and CDR2 SNEGSKA (reference sequence). This CDR3 contains 16 residues. J lost 5 bases, V lost 3 bases, and 10 bases had no gene match. The CDR3 sequence: CSASHRTSGALETQYF. The CDR3 DNA follows: TGCAGTGCTAGCCACAGGACTAGCGGGGCCCTGGAGACCCAGTACTTC.

This clonotype has a handful of counts. The rearrangement uses TRBV28 and TRBJ2-1, with a possible D match to TRBD2 (6 bases). CDR1 and CDR2 (germline): MDHEN, SYDVKM. The CDR3 is made up of 13 amino acids. Trimming pared 2 bases from V and 9 bases from J, leaving 11 bases between. The CDR3 DNA reads as TGTGCCAGCAGTTTACCGGGGGTGAGTGAGCAGTTCTTC. Protein product: CASSLPGVSEQFF.

The CDR3 region is CASSLYWDRGRHEQFF. CDR3 sequence (DNA): TGTGCCAGCAGCTTGTATTGGGACAGGGGTAGGCATGAGCAGTTCTTC. The V and J genes are TRBV5-6 and TRBJ2-1, with TRBD1 matching over 10 bases. V shed 1 base and J 8 bases; nucleotides not matched to a gene: 9. Germline V gives CDR1 SGHDT, CDR2 YYEEEE. The CDR3 consists of 16 residues.

This clonotype was detected many times. The chain uses TRBV19 and TRBJ2-7; 10 bases fit TRBD1. The CDR3 extends over 14 amino acids. With V trimmed by 6 bases and J by 4 bases, 6 bases remained unmatched. From germline, CDR1 is LNHDA and CDR2 SQIVND (reference sequence). This CDR3 is CASSPPGQGYEQYF. In DNA, the CDR3 is TGTGCCAGTAGCCCTCCGGGACAGGGGTACGAGCAGTACTTC. The variable domain in full, with the rest retrieved from reference TRBV19 and TRBJ2-7, is DGGITQSPKYLFRKEGQNVTLSCEQNLNHDAMYWYRQDPGQGLRLIYYSQIVNDFQKGDIAEGYSVSREKKESFPLTVTSAQKNPTAFYLCASSPPGQGYEQYFGPGTRLTVT.

This clonotype came up a few times. The rearrangement joins TRBV5-6 to TRBJ2-2, with D perhaps being TRBD1 or TRBD2 (5 bases each). The germline gives CDR1 SGHDT, CDR2 YYEEEE. V was clipped by 1 base and J by 3 bases, with 13 bases between them. This CDR3 comprises 16 residues. CDR3 amino acids: CASSLSIRGDTGELFF. The CDR3 DNA is TGTGCCAGCAGCTTGTCGATCCGGGGCGACACCGGGGAGCTGTTTTTT.

This chain joins TRBV5-1 and TRBJ2-2; D may correspond to TRBD1 or TRBD2 (5 bases each). This CDR3 is 14 amino acids long. CDR1 is SGHRS, CDR2 YFSETQ, per germline. V shed 7 bases and J shed 4 bases, with 14 bases lying between them. CDR3 DNA sequence: TGCGCCAGCTCTCCGGGACCCCCCACCGGGGAGCTGTTTTTT. It is translated as CASSPGPPTGELFF.

This clonotype was seen at least ten times. V gene TRBV4-1 combines with J gene TRBJ2-1; 10 bases align to TRBD2. Trimming at V came to 3 bases and at J to 9 bases, leaving 8 bases not matched to a gene. The CDR3 sequence is 15 residues long. Germline loops: CDR1 MGHRA, CDR2 YSYEKL. The CDR3 sequence: CASSQISGGAGEQFF. The CDR3 nucleotides read TGCGCCAGCAGCCAGATAAGCGGGGGGGCGGGTGAGCAGTTCTTC.

The rearrangement joins TRBV5-1 to TRBJ2-5, with D uncertain. V shed 4 bases and J shed 7 bases, with 17 bases lying between them. Germline V CDR1 and CDR2: SGHRS, YFSETQ. The CDR3 runs to 14 residues. The CDR3 DNA is TGCGCCAGCAGCCCGTTACCGGGCGAAGGGACCCAGTACTTC. Protein: CASSPLPGEGTQYF. Filled out from reference TRBV5-1 and TRBJ2-5, the complete variable domain reads KAGVTQTPRYLIKTRGQQVTLSCSPISGHRSVSWYQQTPGQGLQFLFEYFSETQRNKGNFPGRFSGRQFSNSRSEMNVSTLELGDSALYLCASSPLPGEGTQYFGPGTRLLVL.

In this sample, this clonotype turned up a few times. The chain uses TRBV20-1 and TRBJ1-2; 8 positions match TRBD1. The CDR3 totals 15 residues. Germline V lookup: CDR1 DFQATT, CDR2 SNEGSKA (reference sequence). After removal of 1 base from V and 3 bases from J, the junction contained 7 bases not matched to a gene. The DNA for the CDR3 is TGCAGTGCTAGAGGCGGACAGGGAGGGGACTATGGCTACACCTTC. It codes for CSARGGQGGDYGYTF.

This clonotype has at least ten counts. The V gene is TRBV20-1, the J gene TRBJ1-3, with unresolved D. Germline V lookup: CDR1 DFQATT, CDR2 SNEGSKA (reference sequence). The ends were cut back, 6 bases at V and 0 bases at J, with 15 bases in the middle. This CDR3 contains 15 residues. The CDR3 here is CSALPGRSSGNTIYF. DNA of the CDR3: TGCAGTGCCCTCCCGGGCAGATCCTCTGGAAACACCATATATTTT.

This clonotype appeared a few times. This chain connects TRBV7-6 to TRBJ2-1, with D possibly TRBD2 on 6 matching bases. The ends were cut back, 4 bases at V and 0 bases at J, with 13 bases in the middle. CDR1 is SGHVS, CDR2 FNYEAQ, per germline. The CDR3 extends over 16 amino acids. In DNA form, the CDR3 reads TGTGCCAGCAGCTCCCGACTAGACAGCTCCTACAATGAGCAGTTCTTC. It codes for CASSSRLDSSYNEQFF.

The chain uses TRBV19 and TRBJ2-5, with 14 bases identical to TRBD2. V lost 3 bases and J lost 3; bases outside the gene matches: 3. In germline, CDR1 is LNHDA, CDR2 SQIVND (reference sequence). This CDR3 is built from 16 residues. CDR3 sequence reads: CASSIETSGGEETQYF. The CDR3 DNA follows: TGTGCCAGTAGTATCGAGACTAGCGGGGGGGAAGAGACCCAGTACTTC.

The rearrangement uses TRBV7-6 and TRBJ2-3, with a weak D call TRBD2 (6 bases). Germline V lookup: CDR1 SGHVS, CDR2 FNYEAQ. Trimming removed 0 bases from V and 0 bases from J, with 13 bases in between. The CDR3 has 17 residues. Here the CDR3 reads CASSLAPLAPSTDTQYF. CDR3 in DNA: TGTGCCAGCAGCTTAGCCCCCCTAGCGCCGAGCACAGATACGCAGTATTTT.

This clonotype was observed a few times. V gene TRBV5-1 combines with J gene TRBJ1-1, with no clear D. This CDR3 contains 17 residues. Germline V lookup: CDR1 SGHRS, CDR2 YFSETQ. The V end was cut by 2 bases, the J end by 0 bases, with 17 bases between. DNA of the CDR3: TGCGCCAGCAGCTTCGGTGACCTATTTAGACTGAACACTGAAGCTTTCTTT. Amino acid sequence: CASSFGDLFRLNTEAFF. The whole variable domain, remainder taken from reference TRBV5-1 and TRBJ1-1, is KAGVTQTPRYLIKTRGQQVTLSCSPISGHRSVSWYQQTPGQGLQFLFEYFSETQRNKGNFPGRFSGRQFSNSRSEMNVSTLELGDSALYLCASSFGDLFRLNTEAFFGQGTRLTVV.